The clone carrying this TCR beta chain was seen a handful of times. Its antigen is unidentified. CDR1 MNHEY and CDR2 SMNVEV come from the germline V gene (reference sequence). V lost 8 bases, J lost 3 bases, and 16 bases lay in between. CDR3 length: 14 amino acids. TCRdb independently ran MiXCR on the reads; one entry per CDR3 protein. The data contain about 770,000 distinct CDR3 sequences, under 35% of them seen just once; the ten biggest clones take up around 14%. The data derive from a study of T cell repertoires in cytomegalovirus infection. This receptor was taken from a human donor in good health (CMV status not recorded). Some clones in this sample may be carry-over from other donors' samples. The gene calls are TRBV27 and TRBJ1-1, with D possibly matching TRBD1 (5 bases). Sequenced here: cultured CD8+ T cells from PBMCs, sampled from culture after CMV antigen stimulation. In nucleotides, the CDR3 is TGTGCCAGCTGCAAACGGGGAGGGGACACTGAAGCTTTCTTT. Residues: CASCKRGGDTEAFF.